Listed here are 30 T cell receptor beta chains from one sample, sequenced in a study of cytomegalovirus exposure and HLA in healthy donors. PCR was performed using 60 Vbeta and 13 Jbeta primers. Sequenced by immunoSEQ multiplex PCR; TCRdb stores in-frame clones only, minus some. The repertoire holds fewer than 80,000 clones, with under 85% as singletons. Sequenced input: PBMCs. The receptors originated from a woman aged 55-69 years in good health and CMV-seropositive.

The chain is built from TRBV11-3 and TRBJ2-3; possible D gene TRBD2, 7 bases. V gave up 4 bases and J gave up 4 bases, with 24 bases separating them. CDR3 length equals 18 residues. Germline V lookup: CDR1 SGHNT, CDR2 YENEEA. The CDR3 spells CASSSRTSRGVGSDTQYF. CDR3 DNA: TGTGCCAGCAGCTCTAGGACTAGTAGGGGGGTCGGATCAGATACGCAGTATTTT. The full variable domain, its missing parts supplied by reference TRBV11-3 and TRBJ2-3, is EAGVVQSPRYKIIEKKQPVAFWCNPISGHNTLYWYLQNLGQGPELLIRYENEEAVDDSQLPKDRFSAERLKGVDSTLKIQPAELGDSAVYLCASSSRTSRGVGSDTQYFGPGTRLTVL.

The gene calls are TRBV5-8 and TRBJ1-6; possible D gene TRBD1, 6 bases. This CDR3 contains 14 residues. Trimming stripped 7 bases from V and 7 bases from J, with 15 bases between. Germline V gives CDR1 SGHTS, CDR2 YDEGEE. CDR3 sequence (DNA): TGTGCCAGCCGTTCCAGGGGTATCAATTCACCCCTCCACTTT. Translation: CASRSRGINSPLHF.

CDR3 nucleotides: TGTGCCAGCAGCGTTGGAGCGGGAGGGAACAATGAGCAGTTCTTC. Translating gives CASSVGAGGNNEQFF. The chain carries TRBV9 and TRBJ2-1; TRBD2 matches at 10 bases. V lost 2 bases and J lost 5; bases outside the gene matches: 4. Germline values: CDR1 SGDLS, CDR2 YYNGEE. This CDR3 has 15 amino acids.

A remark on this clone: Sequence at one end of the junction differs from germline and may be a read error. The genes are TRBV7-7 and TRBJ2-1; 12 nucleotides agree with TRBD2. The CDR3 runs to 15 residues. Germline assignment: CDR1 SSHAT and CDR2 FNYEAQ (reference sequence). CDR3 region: CASSSSTSGSGEQFF. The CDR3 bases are TGTGCTAGCAGCTCCTCGACTAGCGGGAGTGGTGAGCAGTTCTTC. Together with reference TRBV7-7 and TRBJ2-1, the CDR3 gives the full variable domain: GAGVSQSPRYKVTKRGQDVTLRCDPISSHATLYWYQQALGQGPEFLTYFNYEAQPDKSGLPSDRFSAERPEGSISTLTIQRTEQRDSAMYRCASSSSTSGSGEQFFGPGTRLTVL.

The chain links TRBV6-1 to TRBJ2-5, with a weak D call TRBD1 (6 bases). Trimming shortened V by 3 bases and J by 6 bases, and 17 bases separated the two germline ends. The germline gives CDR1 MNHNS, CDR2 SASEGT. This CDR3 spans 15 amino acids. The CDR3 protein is CASSDSASRGKTQYF. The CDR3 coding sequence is TGTGCCAGCAGTGATTCCGCCTCAAGGGGGAAGACCCAGTACTTC.

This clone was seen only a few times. The CDR3, as DNA: TGCGCCAGCAGCTTGGATGCAGGGGCCAATGAGCAGTTCTTC. It encodes CASSLDAGANEQFF. The chain joins TRBV5-1 to TRBJ2-1; D may be TRBD1 (6 bases). CDR3 length equals 14 residues. Germline V CDR1 and CDR2: SGHRS, YFSETQ. Trimming took 0 bases from V and 6 from J, leaving 10 bases between them.

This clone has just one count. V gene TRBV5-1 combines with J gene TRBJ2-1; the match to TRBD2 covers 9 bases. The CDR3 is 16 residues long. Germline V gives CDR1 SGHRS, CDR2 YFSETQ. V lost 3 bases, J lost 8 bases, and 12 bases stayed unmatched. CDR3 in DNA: TGCGCCAGCAGCTCCGGGACTAGCAATCGCGTGGATGAGCAGTTCTTC. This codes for CASSSGTSNRVDEQFF.

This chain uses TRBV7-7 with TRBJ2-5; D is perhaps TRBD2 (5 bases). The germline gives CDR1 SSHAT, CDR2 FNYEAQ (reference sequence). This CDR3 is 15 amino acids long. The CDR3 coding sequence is TGTGCTAGCGCCCCTAGCTCCTTGGGCCAAGAGACCCAGTACTTC. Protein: CASAPSSLGQETQYF.

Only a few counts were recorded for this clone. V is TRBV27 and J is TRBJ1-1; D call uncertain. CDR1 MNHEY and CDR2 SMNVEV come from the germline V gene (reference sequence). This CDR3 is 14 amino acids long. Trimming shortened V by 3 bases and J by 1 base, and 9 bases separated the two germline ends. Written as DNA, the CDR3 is TGTGCCAGCAGTTTTAACGGTGGGAACACTGAAGCTTTCTTT. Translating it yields CASSFNGGNTEAFF.

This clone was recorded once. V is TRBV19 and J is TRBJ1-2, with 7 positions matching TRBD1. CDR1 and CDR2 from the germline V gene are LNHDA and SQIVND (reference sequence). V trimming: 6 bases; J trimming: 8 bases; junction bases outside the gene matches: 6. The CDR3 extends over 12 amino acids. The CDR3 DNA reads TGTGCCAGTAGCCTCAGGGGGAACGGCTACACCTTC. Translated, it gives CASSLRGNGYTF. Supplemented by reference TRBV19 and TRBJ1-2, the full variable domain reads DGGITQSPKYLFRKEGQNVTLSCEQNLNHDAMYWYRQDPGQGLRLIYYSQIVNDFQKGDIAEGYSVSREKKESFPLTVTSAQKNPTAFYLCASSLRGNGYTFGSGTRLTVV.

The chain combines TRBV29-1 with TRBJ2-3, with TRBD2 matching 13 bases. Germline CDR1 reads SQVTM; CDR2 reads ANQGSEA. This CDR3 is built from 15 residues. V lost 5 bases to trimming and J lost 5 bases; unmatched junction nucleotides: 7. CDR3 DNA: TGCAGCGTTAACGGACTAGCGGGAGTAATAGATACGCAGTATTTT. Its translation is CSVNGLAGVIDTQYF.

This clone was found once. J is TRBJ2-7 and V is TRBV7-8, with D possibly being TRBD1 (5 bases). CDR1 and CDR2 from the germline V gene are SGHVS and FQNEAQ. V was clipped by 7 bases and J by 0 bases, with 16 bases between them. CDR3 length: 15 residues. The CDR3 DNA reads TGTGCCAGCACCTTCTCGACAGTGCGCTCCTACGAGCAGTACTTC. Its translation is CASTFSTVRSYEQYF.

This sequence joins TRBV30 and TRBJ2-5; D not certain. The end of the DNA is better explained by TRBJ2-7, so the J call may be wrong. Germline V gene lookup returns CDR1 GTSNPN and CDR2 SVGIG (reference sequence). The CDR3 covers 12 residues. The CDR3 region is CAWSVLRHEQYF. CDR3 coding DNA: TGTGCCTGGAGTGTGCTGAGACACGAGCAGTACTTC.

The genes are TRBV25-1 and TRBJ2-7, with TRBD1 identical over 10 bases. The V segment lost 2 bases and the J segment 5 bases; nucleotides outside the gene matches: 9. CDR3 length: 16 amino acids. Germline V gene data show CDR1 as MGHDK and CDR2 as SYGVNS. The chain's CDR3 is CASSETRTGGTHEQYF. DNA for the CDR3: TGTGCCAGCAGTGAAACCCGGACAGGGGGAACCCACGAGCAGTACTTC.

The CDR3 sequence: CASKQGSLGNYGYTF. The CDR3 nucleotides read TGCGCCAGCAAACAGGGCTCGTTGGGAAACTATGGCTACACCTTC. This chain joins TRBV5-1 and TRBJ1-2; D might be TRBD1 (6 bases). V was pared by 6 bases and J by 2 bases, with 17 bases between. CDR1 is SGHRS and CDR2 is YFSETQ in the germline V gene. The CDR3 is made up of 15 amino acids.

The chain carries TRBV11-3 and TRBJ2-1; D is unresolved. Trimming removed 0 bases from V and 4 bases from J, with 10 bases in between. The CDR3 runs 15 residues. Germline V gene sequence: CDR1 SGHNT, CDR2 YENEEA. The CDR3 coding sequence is TGTGCCAGCAGCTTAGACCGCGGAGCTTACAATGAGCAGTTCTTC. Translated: CASSLDRGAYNEQFF.

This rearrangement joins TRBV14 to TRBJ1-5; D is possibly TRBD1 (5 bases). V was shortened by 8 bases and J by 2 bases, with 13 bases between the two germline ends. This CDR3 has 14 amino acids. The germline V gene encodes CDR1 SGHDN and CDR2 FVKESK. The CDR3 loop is CASGSLRGNQPQHF. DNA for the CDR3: TGTGCCAGCGGCTCCCTCAGGGGCAATCAGCCCCAGCATTTT.

The CDR3 here is CASSQGTGDYGYTF. The CDR3 nucleotides read TGTGCCAGCAGCCAAGGGACAGGGGACTATGGCTACACCTTC. V gene TRBV7-9 combines with J gene TRBJ1-2, with 10 bases that match TRBD1. The V segment lost 5 bases and the J segment 3 bases; nucleotides outside the gene matches: 3. Per the germline V gene, CDR1 is SEHNR and CDR2 is FQNEAQ (reference sequence). The CDR3 runs to 14 residues. The complete variable domain, with remaining parts taken from reference TRBV7-9 and TRBJ1-2, reads DTGVSQNPRHKITKRGQNVTFRCDPISEHNRLYWYRQTLGQGPEFLTYFQNEAQLEKSRLLSDRFSAERPKGSFSTLEIQRTEQGDSAMYLCASSQGTGDYGYTFGSGTRLTVV.

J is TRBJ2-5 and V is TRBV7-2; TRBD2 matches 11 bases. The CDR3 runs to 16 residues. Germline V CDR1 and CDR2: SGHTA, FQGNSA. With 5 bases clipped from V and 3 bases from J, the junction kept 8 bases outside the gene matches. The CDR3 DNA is TGTGCCAGCAGCCCCGAACTAGCGGGGGCGAAAGAGACCCAGTACTTC. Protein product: CASSPELAGAKETQYF.

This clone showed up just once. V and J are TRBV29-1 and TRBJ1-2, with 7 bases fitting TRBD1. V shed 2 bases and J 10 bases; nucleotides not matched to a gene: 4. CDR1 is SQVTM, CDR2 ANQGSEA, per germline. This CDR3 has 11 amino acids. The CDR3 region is CSVERTGLYTF. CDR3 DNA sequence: TGCAGCGTTGAACGGACAGGCCTCTACACCTTC.

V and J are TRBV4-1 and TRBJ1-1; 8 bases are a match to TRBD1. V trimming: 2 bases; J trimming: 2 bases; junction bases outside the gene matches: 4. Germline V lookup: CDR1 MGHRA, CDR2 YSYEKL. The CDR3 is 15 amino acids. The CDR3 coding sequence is TGCGCCAGCAGCCAAAGACAGGGGACTAACACTGAAGCTTTCTTT. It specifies CASSQRQGTNTEAFF.

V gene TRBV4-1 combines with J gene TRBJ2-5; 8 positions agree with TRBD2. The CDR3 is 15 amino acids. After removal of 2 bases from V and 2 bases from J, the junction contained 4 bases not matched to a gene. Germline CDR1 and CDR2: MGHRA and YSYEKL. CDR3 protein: CASSQPLAGQETQYF. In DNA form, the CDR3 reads TGCGCCAGCAGCCAACCGTTAGCGGGGCAAGAGACCCAGTACTTC.

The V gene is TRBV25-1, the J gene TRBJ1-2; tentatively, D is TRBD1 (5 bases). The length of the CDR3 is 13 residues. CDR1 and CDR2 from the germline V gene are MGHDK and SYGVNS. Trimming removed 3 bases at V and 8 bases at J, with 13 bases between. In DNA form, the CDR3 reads TGTGCCAGCAGTGAGGGGGACTTGCAGGGCTACACCTTC. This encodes CASSEGDLQGYTF.

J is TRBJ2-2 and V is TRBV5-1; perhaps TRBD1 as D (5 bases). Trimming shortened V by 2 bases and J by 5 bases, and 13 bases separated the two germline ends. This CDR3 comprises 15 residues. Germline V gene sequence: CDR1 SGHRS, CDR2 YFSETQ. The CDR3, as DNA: TGCGCCAGCAGCTTAGGCAGGGTGGAGACCGGGGAGCTGTTTTTT. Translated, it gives CASSLGRVETGELFF. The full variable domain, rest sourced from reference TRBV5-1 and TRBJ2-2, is KAGVTQTPRYLIKTRGQQVTLSCSPISGHRSVSWYQQTPGQGLQFLFEYFSETQRNKGNFPGRFSGRQFSNSRSEMNVSTLELGDSALYLCASSLGRVETGELFFGEGSRLTVL.

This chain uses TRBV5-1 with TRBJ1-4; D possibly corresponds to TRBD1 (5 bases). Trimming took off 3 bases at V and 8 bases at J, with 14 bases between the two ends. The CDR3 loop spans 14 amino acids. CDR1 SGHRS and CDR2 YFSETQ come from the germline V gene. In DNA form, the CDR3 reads TGCGCCAGCAGCTCCACAGGATGGGGCGAAAAACTGTTTTTT. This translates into CASSSTGWGEKLFF.

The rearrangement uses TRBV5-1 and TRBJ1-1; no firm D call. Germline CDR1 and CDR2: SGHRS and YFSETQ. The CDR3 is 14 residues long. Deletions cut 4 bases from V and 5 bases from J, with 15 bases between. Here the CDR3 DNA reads TGCGCCAGCAGCCCGCGAAGTTTGTATACTGAAGCTTTCTTT. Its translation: CASSPRSLYTEAFF.

This CDR3 reads CASSLVADPGHYGYTF. CDR3 nucleotides: TGCGCCAGCAGCTTGGTAGCGGACCCCGGGCACTATGGCTACACCTTC. The rearrangement joins TRBV5-1 to TRBJ1-2; D unresolved. The V gene's germline CDR1 is SGHRS and CDR2 YFSETQ. This CDR3 comprises 16 residues. The V gene lost 0 bases and the J gene lost 3 bases, with 15 bases spanning the gap.

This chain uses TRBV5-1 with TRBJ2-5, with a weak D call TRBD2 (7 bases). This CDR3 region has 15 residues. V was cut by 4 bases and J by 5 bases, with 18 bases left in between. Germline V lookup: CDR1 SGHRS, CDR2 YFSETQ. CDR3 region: CASSPRGPGGETQYF. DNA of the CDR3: TGCGCCAGCAGCCCGCGGGGGCCGGGTGGCGAGACCCAGTACTTC.

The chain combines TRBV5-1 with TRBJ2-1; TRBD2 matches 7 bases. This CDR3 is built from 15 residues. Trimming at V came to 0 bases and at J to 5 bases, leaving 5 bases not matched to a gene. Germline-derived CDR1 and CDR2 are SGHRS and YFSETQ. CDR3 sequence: CASSLGGLQNNEQFF. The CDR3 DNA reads TGCGCCAGCAGCTTGGGGGGACTACAGAACAATGAGCAGTTCTTC.

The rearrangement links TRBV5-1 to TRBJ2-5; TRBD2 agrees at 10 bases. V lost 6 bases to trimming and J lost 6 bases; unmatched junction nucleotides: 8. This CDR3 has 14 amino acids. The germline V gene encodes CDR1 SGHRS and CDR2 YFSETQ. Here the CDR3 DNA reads TGCGCCAGCAAAACAGCGGGGGGGCGGAAGACCCAGTACTTC. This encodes CASKTAGGRKTQYF.